The entry that follows covers one TCR beta chain sequence. Original processing notes: By means of reference gene primer amplification, nucleated cell counts were estimated. Some clones are missing from TCRdb's copy, which holds only in-frame ones; the method was immunoSEQ multiplex PCR. That table furnishes V, J and clone size, whereas the DNA furnished D and trimming. The data contain a few hundred thousand clones, more than 70% of them singletons. J was trimmed by 5 bases and V by 1 base; bases with no gene match: 5. The CDR3 length is 15 residues. In germline, CDR1 is KGHSH, CDR2 LQKENI. This specimen belongs to a study of blood T cell repertoires in COVID-19. Across the whole study: COVID-19 samples collected from the United States, Italy and Spain covered acute and convalescent phases. Sources were T cells, B-cell-depleted T cells, or PBMCs; the material itself was cDNA or gDNA.

This chain connects TRBV18 to TRBJ2-7; TRBD2 matches 10 bases. Input material: peripheral blood. The TCR was taken from an elderly man with acute or convalescent COVID-19. CDR3 loop: CASSPLPSGSNEQYF. Here the CDR3 DNA reads TGTGCCAGCTCACCACTCCCTAGCGGGAGTAACGAGCAGTACTTC.